A single sample gave rise to the 3 T cell receptor beta chains below, sequenced in a study of blood T cell repertoires in COVID-19. The data were produced by immunoSEQ multiplex PCR, yet TCRdb's version contains in-frame clones alone and is incomplete. The sample consists of tens of thousands of clones, 80% to 90% of them appearing once. Sequencing was done on a sample of peripheral blood. Receptor source: a middle-aged man with COVID-19, enrolled during active disease.

The chain couples TRBV5-1 to TRBJ2-1, with 11 positions matching TRBD2. With V trimmed by 1 base and J by 6 bases, 6 bases remained unmatched. There are 16 residues in the CDR3. Germline CDR1 reads SGHRS; CDR2 reads YFSETQ. CDR3 sequence: CASSLPVAGGPNEQFF. In nucleotides, the CDR3 is TGCGCCAGCAGCTTGCCCGTAGCGGGAGGGCCCAATGAGCAGTTCTTC.

The rearrangement uses TRBV19 and TRBJ2-3; possible D gene TRBD2, 5 bases. This CDR3 has 12 amino acids. Germline CDR1 and CDR2: LNHDA and SQIVND (reference sequence). Trimming took 7 bases from V and 7 from J, leaving 12 bases between them. For the CDR3, the DNA is TGTGCCAGTAAAGTCGGGGATCATACGCAGTATTTT. Translation: CASKVGDHTQYF.

This clone has only a few counts. The chain recombines TRBV7-9 with TRBJ2-3; a weak D match, TRBD1 (5 bases). Looked up from germline, CDR1 is SEHNR and CDR2 is FQNEAQ (reference sequence). The CDR3 is 14 residues long. Trimming took 8 bases from V and 2 from J, leaving 14 bases between them. CDR3 sequence reads: CASGIGHATDTQYF. CDR3 bases: TGTGCCAGCGGTATAGGACACGCCACAGATACGCAGTATTTT.